Listed below are T cell receptor beta chains from one sample, sequenced in a study of identifying expanded T cells in peripheral blood. TCRdb keeps only in-frame clones here, not all; method: immunoSEQ multiplex PCR. This table holds 80,000 to 90,000 clones, 86% found once. Sequencing was done on a sample of blood. These receptors came from a person aged 18-69 years in good health. Each CDR3 is given with its conserved first and last residue. A D gene is named only where the DNA matches it firmly. Clone size is not always given. Where it is, it says once, few, many or a class for expanded clones.

d_call: -; v_call: TRBV7-7; j_call: TRBJ2-5; clone_size: -; cdr3_nt: -; cdr3_aa: CASSFGPGQETQYF
d_call: TRBD2; v_call: TRBV7-9; j_call: TRBJ2-4; clone_size: -; cdr3_nt: TGTGCCAGCAGCTTAGCGCTCGCGGGGGTGAGCATTCAGTACTTC; cdr3_aa: CASSLALAGVSIQYF
d_call: -; v_call: TRBV19; j_call: TRBJ2-3; clone_size: -; cdr3_nt: TGTGCCAGTAGTAGGAAATTTAATCAGGATCTCCCAGATACGCAGTATTTT; cdr3_aa: CASSRKFNQDLPDTQYF
d_call: TRBD1; v_call: TRBV28; j_call: TRBJ1-2; clone_size: -; cdr3_nt: TGTGCCAGCAGTTTACCAGCGGGGGACAGCTATGGCTACACCTTC; cdr3_aa: CASSLPAGDSYGYTF
d_call: -; v_call: TRBV4-1; j_call: TRBJ1-5; clone_size: few; cdr3_nt: TGCGCCAGCAGCCCTGGACTGCTGGAAGCTAGCCAGCCCCAGCATTTT; cdr3_aa: CASSPGLLEASQPQHF
d_call: -; v_call: TRBV6-5; j_call: TRBJ1-4; clone_size: -; cdr3_nt: TGTGCCAGCAGTCCTGATGGACGGAAGGAAAAACTGTTTTTT; cdr3_aa: CASSPDGRKEKLFF
d_call: TRBD2; v_call: TRBV7-9; j_call: TRBJ2-5; clone_size: -; cdr3_nt: TGTGCCAGCAGCTTATTGATCGGACTAGCGGAGACCCAGTACTTC; cdr3_aa: CASSLLIGLAETQYF
d_call: TRBD1; v_call: TRBV2; j_call: TRBJ1-2; clone_size: -; cdr3_nt: TGTGCCATTGAAACAGGGGCACCGGACTATGGCTACACCTTC; cdr3_aa: CAIETGAPDYGYTF
d_call: -; v_call: TRBV5-6; j_call: TRBJ1-6; clone_size: -; cdr3_nt: TGTGCCAGCAGCTTATTCAATTCACCCCTCCACTTT; cdr3_aa: CASSLFNSPLHF
d_call: -; v_call: TRBV5-8; j_call: TRBJ2-7; clone_size: once; cdr3_nt: TGTGCCAGCAGCTCCCTCTTTACAGGAGCCTACGAGCAGTACTTC; cdr3_aa: CASSSLFTGAYEQYF
d_call: -; v_call: TRBV2; j_call: TRBJ1-1; clone_size: -; cdr3_nt: TGTGCCAGCACTGAGGGCGGGTCCCGACGACACATGAACACTGAAGCTTTCTTT; cdr3_aa: CASTEGGSRRHMNTEAFF
d_call: TRBD1; v_call: TRBV30; j_call: TRBJ2-7; clone_size: -; cdr3_nt: TGTGCCTCGCTCCGGACAGGCCCCTACGAGCAGTACTTC; cdr3_aa: CASLRTGPYEQYF
d_call: -; v_call: TRBV6-5; j_call: TRBJ2-3; clone_size: -; cdr3_nt: TGTGCCAGCAGTCCCTATCGCGGGGGCCCAGATACGCAGTATTTT; cdr3_aa: CASSPYRGGPDTQYF
d_call: TRBD1; v_call: TRBV4-3; j_call: TRBJ1-2; clone_size: once; cdr3_nt: TGCGCCAGCAGCCTCGTGACAGGGGGGGCTGATGGCTACACCTTC; cdr3_aa: CASSLVTGGADGYTF
d_call: -; v_call: TRBV4-3; j_call: TRBJ1-2; clone_size: -; cdr3_nt: TGCGCCAGCAGCCAAGTTGATTCTCGGACCGGCTACACCTTC; cdr3_aa: CASSQVDSRTGYTF
d_call: TRBD1; v_call: TRBV19; j_call: TRBJ2-7; clone_size: -; cdr3_nt: TGTGCCAGTAGTGTGGGACAGGCACACGGGCTGTACTTC; cdr3_aa: CASSVGQAHGLYF
d_call: -; v_call: TRBV5-4; j_call: TRBJ1-6; clone_size: once; cdr3_nt: TGTGCCAGCAGCTTCGGGGACTCGAGCTCCTATAATTCACCCCTCCACTTT; cdr3_aa: CASSFGDSSSYNSPLHF
d_call: TRBD1; v_call: TRBV10-3; j_call: TRBJ2-7; clone_size: -; cdr3_nt: TGTGCCATCAGTAGACAGGGGAACGAGCAGTACTTC; cdr3_aa: CAISRQGNEQYF
d_call: -; v_call: TRBV10-2; j_call: TRBJ2-5; clone_size: -; cdr3_nt: TGCGCCAGCAGCCCACTTGATAGAGCGGGGACCCAGTACTTC; cdr3_aa: CASSPLDRAGTQYF
d_call: -; v_call: TRBV20-1; j_call: TRBJ1-1; clone_size: -; cdr3_nt: TGCAGTGCTTCCATTTACACTGAAGCTTTCTTT; cdr3_aa: CSASIYTEAFF
d_call: -; v_call: TRBV18; j_call: TRBJ1-6; clone_size: -; cdr3_nt: TGTGCCAGCTCACCAAATCAGGGGATGACTAATTCACCCCTCCACTTT; cdr3_aa: CASSPNQGMTNSPLHF
d_call: -; v_call: TRBV19; j_call: TRBJ2-5; clone_size: -; cdr3_nt: TGTGCCAGTGGCCGGCAAGAGACCCAGTACTTC; cdr3_aa: CASGRQETQYF
d_call: -; v_call: TRBV6-5; j_call: TRBJ1-1; clone_size: -; cdr3_nt: TGTGCCAGCAGTTACTCCTTGAACACTGAAGCTTTCTTT; cdr3_aa: CASSYSLNTEAFF
d_call: TRBD2; v_call: TRBV5-1; j_call: TRBJ2-1; clone_size: -; cdr3_nt: TGCGCCAGCAGCGAGGGACTAGCGGGGGGTCCTACTCTATACAATGAGCAGTTCTTC; cdr3_aa: CASSEGLAGGPTLYNEQFF
d_call: -; v_call: TRBV7-9; j_call: TRBJ1-3; clone_size: -; cdr3_nt: TGTGCCAGCAGCTTAGCCCCGGGACACCTACGCTCTGGAAACACCATATATTTT; cdr3_aa: CASSLAPGHLRSGNTIYF
d_call: -; v_call: TRBV27; j_call: TRBJ1-5; clone_size: -; cdr3_nt: TGTGCCAGCAGTCATAGGCGAGGCAATCAGCCCCAGCATTTT; cdr3_aa: CASSHRRGNQPQHF
d_call: TRBD1; v_call: TRBV29-1; j_call: TRBJ1-1; clone_size: -; cdr3_nt: TGCAGCGCCATGACAGGGGCGAACACTGAAGCTTTCTTT; cdr3_aa: CSAMTGANTEAFF